This T cell receptor beta chain derives from a study of Graves' ophthalmopathy and Graves' hyperthyroidism. Study details: Researchers classed hyperthyroidism as stable given no ophthalmopathy within 18 months of follow-up.

Turning to this clonotype: The antigen remains unidentified. A much more abundant neighbour one base away suggests this may be a read error.

Amplification from RNA transcripts yielded the TCR beta CDR3 regions. Scientists carried out first-round RT-PCR using HTBI primers and then a second-round multiplex PCR. In TCRdb, the multiplex PCR reads were re-called with MiXCR into one record per CDR3 protein. In the table there are around 1.1 million distinct CDR3 sequences, around a third of which are singletons. Points from the study as a whole: Among expanded thyroid clonotypes above 0.001 frequency, most also occurred in blood. A model built from 13 signatures distinguished ophthalmopathy from stable hyperthyroidism with about 86% sensitivity and around 81% specificity.

Germline CDR1 SQVTM, CDR2 ANQGSEA. Trimming removed 4 bases at V and 4 bases at J, with 17 bases between. The CDR3 is 14 residues long. Newly diagnosed hyperthyroidism donors, aged 18 to 65, duration under 2 months. The specimen sequenced was peripheral blood or thyroid tissue (not recorded which). The sequence was collected from an adult man with Graves' hyperthyroidism. This chain connects TRBV29-1 to TRBJ2-7; D might be TRBD2 (6 bases). CDR3: CSVGGGAPPYEQYF. Here the CDR3 DNA reads TGCAGCGTTGGAGGAGGGGCACCCCCTTACGAGCAGTACTTC.